What follows are 20 T cell receptor beta chains derived from one specimen sequenced in a study of blood T cell repertoires in COVID-19. Assay used: immunoSEQ multiplex PCR; TCRdb lists only in-frame clones, some missing. The top ten hold 0.95% to 1.2% of the sample, which has fewer than 300,000 clones, approximately 90% seen once. What was sequenced was PBMCs or T cells enriched from blood (not recorded which). The receptors originated from a woman in her 30s who had recovered from COVID-19.

The V and J genes are TRBV30 and TRBJ2-1, with 9 bases that match TRBD2. Trimming removed 5 bases from V and 9 bases from J; junction bases left unmatched: 8. The CDR3 is 13 amino acids. The germline CDR1 and CDR2 sequences are GTSNPN and SVGIG (reference sequence). The CDR3, as DNA: TGTGCCTGGTCTACTGGGACTAGCAGTGAGCAGTTCTTC. It translates to CAWSTGTSSEQFF.

The chain combines TRBV27 with TRBJ2-7, with 7 bases identical to TRBD2. Trimming took 6 bases from V and 2 from J; bases not matched to a gene: 10. In germline, CDR1 is MNHEY, CDR2 SMNVEV (reference sequence). The CDR3 is 15 residues long. The CDR3 region has the DNA TGTGCCAGCAGCTCAAGCGGGGAGTTTCCCTACGAGCAGTACTTC. It specifies CASSSSGEFPYEQYF.

As concerns this clone: The sample carries other DNA sequences with the same CDR3. The DNA for the CDR3 is TGTGCCAGCAGCTCTACCGGGACAGGGGCCTACGAGCAGTACTTC. This gives the protein CASSSTGTGAYEQYF. The genes are TRBV7-9 and TRBJ2-7; 10 nucleotides align to TRBD1. Germline values: CDR1 SEHNR, CDR2 FQNEAQ (reference sequence). J lost 2 bases, V lost 4 bases, and 5 bases had no gene match. The length of the CDR3 is 15 residues.

The V call is TRBV15, the J call TRBJ1-2; 8 nucleotides align to TRBD1. CDR3 size: 14 residues. The trim removed 3 bases at V and 3 bases at J, leaving 3 bases unmatched. Germline V gene lookup returns CDR1 LNHNV and CDR2 YYDKDF (reference sequence). CDR3 DNA: TGTGCCACCAGCAGGGACAGGGCGGACTATGGCTACACCTTC. This encodes CATSRDRADYGYTF.

The rearrangement joins TRBV3-1 (or the pseudogene TRBV3-2) to TRBJ2-2, with a weak D call TRBD1 (5 bases). The CDR3 contains 15 residues. The V end lost 2 bases, the J end lost 4 bases, and 11 bases lay between the germline ends. Germline CDR1 is LGHDT and CDR2 is YNNKEL (reference sequence). The CDR3 nucleotides are TGTGCCAGCAGCCAACAGGGTCGCGGCACCGGGGAGCTGTTTTTT. It is translated as CASSQQGRGTGELFF.

V gene TRBV6-2 or TRBV6-3 combines with J gene TRBJ2-6; D not resolved. Germline V gene data show CDR1 as MNHEY and CDR2 as SVGEGT. V lost 2 bases and J 13 bases, leaving 6 bases between the germline ends. The CDR3 totals 11 residues. The chain's CDR3 is CASSYEWVLTF. In nucleotides, the CDR3 is TGTGCCAGCAGTTACGAGTGGGTCCTGACTTTC.

The CDR3 bases are TGTGCCAGCTCACCATTTGGGACAGGGAGCACCTCTGGGGCCAACGTCCTGACTTTC. Amino acids: CASSPFGTGSTSGANVLTF. The chain has TRBV18 and TRBJ2-6, with TRBD1 matching 9 bases. The CDR3 consists of 19 residues. V shed 2 bases, J shed 0 bases, and the junction held 8 bases outside the gene matches. CDR1 and CDR2 from the germline V gene are KGHSH and LQKENI. The full variable domain, with the rest looked up from reference TRBV18 and TRBJ2-6, is NAGVMQNPRHLVRRRGQEARLRCSPMKGHSHVYWYRQLPEEGLKFMVYLQKENIIDESGMPKERFSAEFPKEGPSILRIQQVVRGDSAAYFCASSPFGTGSTSGANVLTFGAGSRLTVL.

V gene TRBV19 combines with J gene TRBJ1-5; 8 bases are a match to TRBD1. CDR1 and CDR2 from the germline V gene are LNHDA and SQIVND (reference sequence). After removal of 2 bases from V and 9 bases from J, the junction contained 9 bases not matched to a gene. The CDR3 has 15 amino acids. CDR3 protein: CASSIWQGADWPQHF. CDR3 nucleotide sequence: TGTGCCAGTAGTATATGGCAGGGGGCAGACTGGCCCCAGCATTTT.

The chain recombines TRBV13 with TRBJ2-7, with D perhaps TRBD1 (6 bases). In germline, CDR1 is PRHDT, CDR2 FYEKMQ (reference sequence). V gave up 0 bases and J gave up 5 bases, with 17 bases separating them. The CDR3 length is 16 residues. CDR3 nucleotides: TGTGCCAGCAGCTTAGGCTCAGGGGCGAGGAGGCACGAGCAGTACTTC. It specifies CASSLGSGARRHEQYF.

The chain employs TRBV7-9 and TRBJ1-3; 9 positions agree with TRBD1. The CDR3 sequence is 16 residues long. J lost 2 bases, V lost 5 bases, and 7 bases had no gene match. CDR1 is SEHNR and CDR2 is FQNEAQ in the germline V gene (reference sequence). The CDR3 here is CASSNRQGVTGNTIYF. CDR3 DNA sequence: TGTGCCAGCAGCAACCGACAGGGGGTCACTGGAAACACCATATATTTT. Using reference TRBV7-9 and TRBJ1-3 for the parts outside the CDR3, the full variable domain is DTGVSQNPRHKITKRGQNVTFRCDPISEHNRLYWYRQTLGQGPEFLTYFQNEAQLEKSRLLSDRFSAERPKGSFSTLEIQRTEQGDSAMYLCASSNRQGVTGNTIYFGEGSWLTVV.

The chain combines TRBV13 with TRBJ1-5, with 10 bases lining up with TRBD1. The V and J ends lost 4 bases and 4 bases, in that order; junction bases with no gene match: 10. The CDR3 covers 17 residues. Germline lookup yields CDR1 PRHDT and CDR2 FYEKMQ (reference sequence). CDR3 in DNA: TGTGCCAGCAGCTCTCGAAGCCGGGACAGGGGAAATCAGCCCCAGCATTTT. This gives the protein CASSSRSRDRGNQPQHF.

This clone was recorded only once. This rearrangement joins TRBV28 to TRBJ2-6; D is undetermined. Germline CDR1 reads MDHEN; CDR2 reads SYDVKM. This CDR3 contains 14 residues. V lost 5 bases and J 2 bases, leaving 7 bases between the germline ends. CDR3 in DNA: TGTGCCAGCAGTACTACAACTGGGGCCAACGTCCTGACTTTC. Translated, it gives CASSTTTGANVLTF.

The chain has TRBV5-6 and TRBJ2-1, with 15 bases matching TRBD2. Germline V CDR1 and CDR2: SGHDT, YYEEEE. CDR3 length equals 17 residues. Trimming removed 0 bases from V and 10 bases from J; junction bases left unmatched: 8. In nucleotides, the CDR3 is TGTGCCAGCAGCTTGGAAGAGGGACTAGCGGGGGGCCTGGAGCAGTTCTTC. Residues: CASSLEEGLAGGLEQFF.

This chain connects TRBV30 to TRBJ1-3; D is perhaps TRBD1 (6 bases). This CDR3 contains 12 residues. Germline-derived CDR1 and CDR2 are GTSNPN and SVGIG (reference sequence). The V gene lost 4 bases and the J gene lost 7 bases, with 11 bases spanning the gap. CDR3 nucleotide sequence: TGTGCCTGGACCACGGGGGGCAACACCATATATTTT. This encodes CAWTTGGNTIYF.

The count of this clone is one. The rearrangement joins TRBV25-1 to TRBJ2-6; perhaps TRBD2 as D (6 bases). V was shortened by 2 bases and J by 0 bases, with 11 bases between the two germline ends. The CDR3 contains 17 residues. CDR1 is MGHDK and CDR2 is SYGVNS in the germline V gene. CDR3 DNA: TGTGCCAGCAGTGAAAGGGAGGTTTTCTCTGGGGCCAACGTCCTGACTTTC. Its protein product is CASSEREVFSGANVLTF.

This CDR3 is CASSETGGLGNQPQHF. In DNA form, the CDR3 reads TGTGCCAGCAGTGAGACAGGGGGCTTAGGCAATCAGCCCCAGCATTTT. This chain connects TRBV28 to TRBJ1-5; 10 bases are shared with TRBD1. Trimming removed 5 bases from V and 2 bases from J; junction bases left unmatched: 6. This CDR3 is 16 amino acids long. Germline V gene sequence: CDR1 MDHEN, CDR2 SYDVKM.

The chain joins TRBV6-5 to TRBJ1-1; D is perhaps TRBD1 (6 bases). This CDR3 is 10 amino acids long. V dropped 8 bases and J dropped 8 bases, with 9 bases sitting between them. Germline CDR1 reads MNHEY; CDR2 reads SVGAGI. CDR3 DNA: TGTGCCAGCGGGGGCTCCGAAGCTTTCTTT. Translation gives CASGGSEAFF.

This rearrangement joins TRBV10-3 to TRBJ2-5; a weak D match, TRBD1 (6 bases). The germline gives CDR1 ENHRY, CDR2 SYGVKD. Trimming stripped 2 bases from V and 5 bases from J, with 15 bases between. The CDR3 is made up of 15 amino acids. The CDR3 reads CAISETGIGGETQYF. The CDR3 DNA is TGTGCCATCAGTGAGACAGGGATCGGTGGCGAGACCCAGTACTTC.

The chain carries TRBV19 and TRBJ2-3; 8 bases align to TRBD1. V shed 5 bases and J 4 bases; nucleotides not matched to a gene: 8. CDR1 is LNHDA, CDR2 SQIVND, per germline (reference sequence). CDR3 length: 15 residues. CDR3 DNA: TGTGCCAGTAGTGTCGACAGGGGTCGGCCAGATACGCAGTATTTT. Amino acids: CASSVDRGRPDTQYF.

The chain carries TRBV5-8 and TRBJ1-5, with TRBD1 matching 7 bases. J was trimmed by 3 bases and V by 4 bases; bases with no gene match: 4. Germline values: CDR1 SGHTS, CDR2 YDEGEE. The CDR3 contains 14 residues. The CDR3 DNA follows: TGTGCCAGCAGCCTGACAGGGATCAATCAGCCCCAGCATTTT. Translating it yields CASSLTGINQPQHF.